The T cell receptor (beta chain) described here comes from a study of CD8 T cells in ankylosing spondylitis. With V trimmed by 6 bases and J by 3 bases, 9 bases remained unmatched. CDR3 size: 15 residues. Germline values: CDR1 MNHEY, CDR2 SMNVEV (reference sequence). Making use of molecular barcodes, quantitative 5'-RACE generated TCR beta libraries. MiXCR, applied by TCRdb to the 5' RACE reads, yields one record per CDR3 protein. The repertoire includes fewer than 400,000 distinct CDR3 sequences, roughly 14% of them detected once, and about 1% sits in the top ten. The chain links TRBV27 to TRBJ1-2; 8 bases are shared with TRBD1. What was sequenced was blood, either unsorted or a sorted T cell fraction (not recorded which). The TCR was taken from a male donor with ankylosing spondylitis or in good health (not recorded which). The CDR3 coding sequence is TGTGCCAGCAGGGGTCCAGGGGGCTCCGACTATGGCTACACCTTC. It encodes CASRGPGGSDYGYTF.